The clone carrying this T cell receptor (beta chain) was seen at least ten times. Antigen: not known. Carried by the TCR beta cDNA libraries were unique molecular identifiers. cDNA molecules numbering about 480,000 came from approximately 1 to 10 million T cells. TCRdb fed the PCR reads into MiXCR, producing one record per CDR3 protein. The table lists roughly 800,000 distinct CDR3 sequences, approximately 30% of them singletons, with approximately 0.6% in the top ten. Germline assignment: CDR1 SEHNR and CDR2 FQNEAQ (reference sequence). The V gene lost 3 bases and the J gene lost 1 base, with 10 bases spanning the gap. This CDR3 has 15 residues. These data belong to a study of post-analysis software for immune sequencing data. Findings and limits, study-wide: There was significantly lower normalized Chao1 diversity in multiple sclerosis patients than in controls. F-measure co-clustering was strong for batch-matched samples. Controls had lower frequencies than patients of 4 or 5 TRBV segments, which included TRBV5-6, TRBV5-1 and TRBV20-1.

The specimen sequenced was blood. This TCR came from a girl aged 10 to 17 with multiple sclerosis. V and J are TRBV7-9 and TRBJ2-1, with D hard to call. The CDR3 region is CASSFQAVSYNEQFF. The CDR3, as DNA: TGTGCCAGCAGCTTCCAGGCAGTTTCCTACAATGAGCAGTTCTTC.